This T cell receptor (beta chain) was obtained from a study of T cell changes during pregnancy in multiple sclerosis. Libraries were prepared by immunoSEQ multiplex PCR; TCRdb keeps only in-frame clonotypes and omits some of them. Of some 93,000 clones detected, around 92% appear once; the ten largest clones hold more than 2%. Germline V CDR1 and CDR2: KGHSH, LQKENI. V was shortened by 4 bases and J by 1 base, with 13 bases between the two germline ends. The CDR3 extends over 15 amino acids. The rearrangement uses TRBV18 and TRBJ2-5, with D possibly being TRBD1 (6 bases). The specimen was peripheral blood, collected after pregnancy. This clonotype was sampled from a female donor with multiple sclerosis, enrolled in a pregnancy study. The CDR3 is CASSLYRVPQETQYF. CDR3 bases: TGTGCCAGCTCACTCTACAGGGTCCCCCAAGAGACCCAGTACTTC.